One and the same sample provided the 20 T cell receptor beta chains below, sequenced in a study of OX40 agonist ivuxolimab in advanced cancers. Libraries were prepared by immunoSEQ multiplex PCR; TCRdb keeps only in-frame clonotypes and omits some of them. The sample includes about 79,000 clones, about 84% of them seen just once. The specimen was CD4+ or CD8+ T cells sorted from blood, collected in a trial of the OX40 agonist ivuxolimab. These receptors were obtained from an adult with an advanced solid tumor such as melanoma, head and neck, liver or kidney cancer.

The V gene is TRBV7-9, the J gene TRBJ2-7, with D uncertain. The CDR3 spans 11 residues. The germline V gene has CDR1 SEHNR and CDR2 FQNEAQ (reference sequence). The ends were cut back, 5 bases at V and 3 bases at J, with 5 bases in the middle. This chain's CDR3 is CASSQRYEQYF. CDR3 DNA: TGTGCCAGCAGCCAACGCTACGAGCAGTACTTC.

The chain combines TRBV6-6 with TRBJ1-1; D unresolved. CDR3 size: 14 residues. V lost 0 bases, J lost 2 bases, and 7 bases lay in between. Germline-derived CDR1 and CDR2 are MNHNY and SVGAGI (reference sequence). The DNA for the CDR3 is TGTGCCAGCAGTTACTCGTCGGTTAACACTGAAGCTTTCTTT. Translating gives CASSYSSVNTEAFF.

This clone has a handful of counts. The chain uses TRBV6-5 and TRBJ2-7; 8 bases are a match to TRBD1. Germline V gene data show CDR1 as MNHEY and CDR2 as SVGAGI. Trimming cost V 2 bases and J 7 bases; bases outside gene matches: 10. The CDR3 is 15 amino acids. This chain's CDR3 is CASSYAGGALGEQYF. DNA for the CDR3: TGTGCCAGCAGTTACGCAGGGGGCGCTCTCGGGGAGCAGTACTTC.

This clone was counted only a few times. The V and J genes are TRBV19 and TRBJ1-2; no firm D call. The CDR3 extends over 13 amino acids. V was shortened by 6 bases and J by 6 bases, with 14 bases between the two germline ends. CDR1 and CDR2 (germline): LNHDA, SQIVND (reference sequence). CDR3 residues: CASRRREGDGYTF. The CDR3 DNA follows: TGTGCCAGTAGGAGAAGGGAGGGAGATGGCTACACCTTC.

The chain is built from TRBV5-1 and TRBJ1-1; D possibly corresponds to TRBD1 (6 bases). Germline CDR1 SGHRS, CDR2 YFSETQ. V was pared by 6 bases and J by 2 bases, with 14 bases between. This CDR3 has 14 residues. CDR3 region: CASTRSDSNTEAFF. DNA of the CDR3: TGCGCCAGCACCAGGTCGGACAGCAACACTGAAGCTTTCTTT.

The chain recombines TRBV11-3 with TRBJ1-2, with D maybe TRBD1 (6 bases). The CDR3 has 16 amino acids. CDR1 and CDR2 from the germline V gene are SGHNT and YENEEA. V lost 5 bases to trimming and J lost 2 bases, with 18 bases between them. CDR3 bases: TGTGCCAGCAGCCTCACCATGGGGACATCAAACTATGGCTACACCTTC. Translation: CASSLTMGTSNYGYTF.

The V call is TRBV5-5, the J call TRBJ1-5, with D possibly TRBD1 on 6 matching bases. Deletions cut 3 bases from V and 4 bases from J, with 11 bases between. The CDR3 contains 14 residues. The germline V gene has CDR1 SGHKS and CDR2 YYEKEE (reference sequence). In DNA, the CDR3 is TGTGCCAGCAGCTGGAGGACAGATAATCAGCCCCAGCATTTT. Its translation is CASSWRTDNQPQHF.

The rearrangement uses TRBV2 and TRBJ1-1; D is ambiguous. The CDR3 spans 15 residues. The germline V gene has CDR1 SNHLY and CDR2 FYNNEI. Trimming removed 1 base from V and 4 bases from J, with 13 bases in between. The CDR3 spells CASSEVEVVGTEAFF. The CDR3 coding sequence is TGTGCCAGCAGTGAAGTAGAGGTTGTTGGCACTGAAGCTTTCTTT.

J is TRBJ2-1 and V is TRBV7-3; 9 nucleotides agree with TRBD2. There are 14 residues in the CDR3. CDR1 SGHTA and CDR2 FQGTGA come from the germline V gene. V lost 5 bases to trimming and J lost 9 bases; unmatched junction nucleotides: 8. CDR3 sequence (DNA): TGTGCCAGCAGCCCCTGGACTAGCGATGCTGAGCAGTTCTTC. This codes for CASSPWTSDAEQFF.

DNA of the CDR3: TGTGCCATCAGGGGGGAGAATCAGCCCCAGCATTTT. The encoded protein is CAIRGENQPQHF. The V gene is TRBV10-3, the J gene TRBJ1-5, with D maybe TRBD1 (5 bases). There are 12 residues in the CDR3. V lost 6 bases, J lost 4 bases, and 7 bases lay in between. Germline CDR1 is ENHRY and CDR2 is SYGVKD.

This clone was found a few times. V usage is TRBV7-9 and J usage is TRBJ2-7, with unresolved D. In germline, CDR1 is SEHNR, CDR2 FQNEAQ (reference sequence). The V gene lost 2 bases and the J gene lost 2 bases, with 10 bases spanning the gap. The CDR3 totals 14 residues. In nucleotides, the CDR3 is TGTGCCAGCAGCTTAAGTCTCAGTGCCTACGAGCAGTACTTC. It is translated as CASSLSLSAYEQYF.

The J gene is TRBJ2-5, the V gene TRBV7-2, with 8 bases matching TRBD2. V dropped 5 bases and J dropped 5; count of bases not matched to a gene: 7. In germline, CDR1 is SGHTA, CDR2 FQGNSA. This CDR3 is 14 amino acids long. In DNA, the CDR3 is TGTGCCAGCAGCCCCGGACGGGGGGGGGAGACCCAGTACTTC. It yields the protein CASSPGRGGETQYF.

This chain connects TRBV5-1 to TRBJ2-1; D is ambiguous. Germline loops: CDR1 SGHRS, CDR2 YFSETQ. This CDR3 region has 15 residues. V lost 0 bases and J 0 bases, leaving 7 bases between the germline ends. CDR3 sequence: CASSLVHDSYNEQFF. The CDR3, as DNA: TGCGCCAGCAGCTTGGTCCATGACTCCTACAATGAGCAGTTCTTC.

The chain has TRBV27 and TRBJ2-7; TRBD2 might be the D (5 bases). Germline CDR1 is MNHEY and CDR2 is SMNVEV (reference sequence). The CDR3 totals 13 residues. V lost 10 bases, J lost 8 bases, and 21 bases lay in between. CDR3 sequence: CATAREQYSKQYF. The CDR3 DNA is TGTGCCACCGCTAGGGAGCAGTACTCGAAGCAGTACTTC.

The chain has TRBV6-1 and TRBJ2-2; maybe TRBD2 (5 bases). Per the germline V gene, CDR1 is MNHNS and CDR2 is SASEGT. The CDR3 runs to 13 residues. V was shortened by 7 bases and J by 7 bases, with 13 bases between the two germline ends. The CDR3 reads CASTPSGVGELFF. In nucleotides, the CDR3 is TGTGCCAGCACACCCAGCGGAGTCGGGGAGCTGTTTTTT.

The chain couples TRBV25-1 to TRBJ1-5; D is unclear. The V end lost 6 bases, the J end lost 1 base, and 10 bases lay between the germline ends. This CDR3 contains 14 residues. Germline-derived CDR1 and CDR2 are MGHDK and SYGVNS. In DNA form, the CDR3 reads TGTGCCAGCAGCACGACCGGCAGCAATCAGCCCCAGCATTTT. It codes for CASSTTGSNQPQHF.

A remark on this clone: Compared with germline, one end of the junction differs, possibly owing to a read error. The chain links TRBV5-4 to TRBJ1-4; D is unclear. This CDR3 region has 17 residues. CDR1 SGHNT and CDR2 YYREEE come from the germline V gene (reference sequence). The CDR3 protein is CASSRSEPGPTNEKLFF. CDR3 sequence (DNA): TGCGCCAGCAGCCGGAGCGAACCCGGACCAACTAATGAAAAACTGTTTTTT.

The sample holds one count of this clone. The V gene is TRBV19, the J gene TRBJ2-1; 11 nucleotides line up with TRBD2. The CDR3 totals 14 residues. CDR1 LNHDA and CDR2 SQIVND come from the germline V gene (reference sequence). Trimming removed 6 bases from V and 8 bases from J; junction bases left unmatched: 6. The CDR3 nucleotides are TGTGCCAGTAGGTTAGCGGGAGGGCCGTATGAGCAGTTCTTC. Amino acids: CASRLAGGPYEQFF.

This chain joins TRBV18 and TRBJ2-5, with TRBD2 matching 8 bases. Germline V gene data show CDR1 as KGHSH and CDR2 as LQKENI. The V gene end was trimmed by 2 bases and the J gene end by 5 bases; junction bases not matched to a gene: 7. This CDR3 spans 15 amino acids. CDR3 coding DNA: TGTGCCAGCTCACCATCCAGCGGGGGAGGGGAGACCCAGTACTTC. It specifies CASSPSSGGGETQYF. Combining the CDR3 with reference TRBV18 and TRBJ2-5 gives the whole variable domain NAGVMQNPRHLVRRRGQEARLRCSPMKGHSHVYWYRQLPEEGLKFMVYLQKENIIDESGMPKERFSAEFPKEGPSILRIQQVVRGDSAAYFCASSPSSGGGETQYFGPGTRLLVL.

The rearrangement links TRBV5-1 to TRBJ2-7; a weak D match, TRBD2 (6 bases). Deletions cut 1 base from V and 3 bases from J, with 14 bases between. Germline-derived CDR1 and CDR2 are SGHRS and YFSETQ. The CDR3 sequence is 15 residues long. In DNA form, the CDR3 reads TGCGCCAGCAGCTTGAACGGCGGGAAGGGCTACGAGCAGTACTTC. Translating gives CASSLNGGKGYEQYF.